Shown below are 29 T cell receptor beta chains from a single sample sequenced in a study of T cell repertoires in cytomegalovirus infection. MiXCR, run by TCRdb on the reads, gives a single entry per CDR3 protein. The sample lists about 680,000 distinct CDR3 sequences; approximately 24% were seen once. What was sequenced was CD8+ T cells from PBMCs. Every receptor here comes from a human donor in good health (CMV status not recorded). Some clones in this sample may be carry-over from other donors' samples.

The V call is TRBV20-1, the J call TRBJ2-7; D ambiguous. Per germline, CDR1 DFQATT and CDR2 SNEGSKA (reference sequence). The CDR3 loop spans 13 amino acids. The CDR3 loop reads CSALPPAGYEQYF. The DNA of the CDR3 is TGCAGCGCTCTCCCGCCGGCTGGGTACGAGCAGTACTTC.

The chain is built from TRBV2 and TRBJ2-7, with 7 bases identical to TRBD1. The CDR3 loop spans 22 amino acids. Germline CDR1 reads SNHLY; CDR2 reads FYNNEI. With V trimmed by 6 bases and J by 6 bases, 35 bases remained unmatched. In DNA form, the CDR3 reads TGTGCCAGCAGGGGAAGGACAGGTGGTGATCCCTCTACGATTGGAACCCCCCTCGAGCAGTACTTC. Encoded protein: CASRGRTGGDPSTIGTPLEQYF. The whole variable domain, remainder taken from reference TRBV2 and TRBJ2-7, is EPEVTQTPSHQVTQMGQEVILRCVPISNHLYFYWYRQILGQKVEFLVSFYNNEISEKSEIFDDQFSVERPDGSNFTLKIRSTKLEDSAMYFCASRGRTGGDPSTIGTPLEQYFGPGTRLTVT.

This clonotype was found many times. The V gene is TRBV7-9, the J gene TRBJ2-5; 7 positions match TRBD1. Germline CDR1 and CDR2: SEHNR and FQNEAQ (reference sequence). V was clipped by 4 bases and J by 6 bases; unmatched bases: 11. The CDR3 totals 15 residues. CDR3 region: CASSYGTEGAKTQYF. CDR3 bases: TGTGCCAGCAGCTATGGGACAGAAGGAGCGAAGACCCAGTACTTC. The full variable domain, in which reference TRBV7-9 and TRBJ2-5 provide the parts outside the CDR3, is DTGVSQNPRHKITKRGQNVTFRCDPISEHNRLYWYRQTLGQGPEFLTYFQNEAQLEKSRLLSDRFSAERPKGSFSTLEIQRTEQGDSAMYLCASSYGTEGAKTQYFGPGTRLLVL.

In its sample, this clonotype was seen many times. The chain recombines TRBV28 with TRBJ2-5; 8 nucleotides line up with TRBD1. Germline trimming cut 7 bases from V and 3 bases from J; bases unmatched to any gene: 10. CDR1 is MDHEN, CDR2 SYDVKM, per germline. The CDR3 is made up of 15 amino acids. CDR3 in amino acids: CASIPSGTGEETQYF. CDR3 DNA sequence: TGTGCCAGCATTCCATCCGGGACAGGCGAAGAGACCCAGTACTTC. The full variable domain, in which reference TRBV28 and TRBJ2-5 provide the parts outside the CDR3, is DVKVTQSSRYLVKRTGEKVFLECVQDMDHENMFWYRQDPGLGLRLIYFSYDVKMKEKGDIPEGYSVSREKKERFSLILESASTNQTSMYLCASIPSGTGEETQYFGPGTRLLVL.

This clonotype has just a few counts. One junction end disagrees with the germline gene, perhaps due to a read error. The V call is TRBV5-4, the J call TRBJ2-1; perhaps TRBD2 as D (5 bases). The germline CDR1 and CDR2 sequences are SGHNT and YYREEE (reference sequence). The CDR3 sequence is 12 residues long. CDR3 sequence: CASSLSSALVEF. The CDR3 coding sequence is TGTGCCAGCAGCTTGAGTAGCGCGTTAGTCGAATTC.

The chain is built from TRBV6-2 or TRBV6-3 and TRBJ2-3; D is undetermined. The V end was cut by 4 bases, the J end by 2 bases, with 10 bases between. This CDR3 region has 14 residues. Germline V gene sequence: CDR1 MNHEY, CDR2 SVGEGT. CDR3: CASSSTNPTDTQYF. For the CDR3, the DNA is TGTGCCAGCAGTTCGACAAATCCCACAGATACGCAGTATTTT.

The CDR3 reads CASRVGPSGTYEQYF. For the CDR3, the DNA is TGTGCCAGCAGAGTAGGGCCCTCGGGCACCTACGAGCAGTACTTC. The rearrangement joins TRBV28 to TRBJ2-7, with unresolved D. The germline gives CDR1 MDHEN, CDR2 SYDVKM. V lost 6 bases, J lost 2 bases, and 17 bases lay in between. The CDR3 extends over 15 amino acids. Looking up the rest from reference TRBV28 and TRBJ2-7 gives the full variable domain: DVKVTQSSRYLVKRTGEKVFLECVQDMDHENMFWYRQDPGLGLRLIYFSYDVKMKEKGDIPEGYSVSREKKERFSLILESASTNQTSMYLCASRVGPSGTYEQYFGPGTRLTVT.

J is TRBJ1-2 and V is TRBV28; a weak D match, TRBD1 (5 bases). Trimming pared 2 bases from V and 6 bases from J, leaving 10 bases between. This CDR3 is 13 amino acids long. The germline V gene has CDR1 MDHEN and CDR2 SYDVKM. CDR3 protein: CASSLHWGDGYTF. CDR3 coding DNA: TGTGCCAGCAGTTTACACTGGGGGGATGGCTACACCTTC.

This clonotype was found once. The CDR3 does not end in the conserved phenylalanine or tryptophan, so this is likely a read error. The chain couples TRBV6-2 or TRBV6-3 to TRBJ2-4; D gene uncertain. V was shortened by 2 bases and J by 6 bases, with 8 bases between the two germline ends. CDR1 is MNHEY and CDR2 is SVGEGT in the germline V gene. The CDR3 length is 13 residues. The CDR3 protein is CASSYSSGNIQYL. The CDR3 nucleotides read TGTGCCAGCAGTTACAGTAGTGGAAACATTCAGTACTTA.

The genes are TRBV29-1 and TRBJ2-2; no clear D. Per germline, CDR1 SQVTM and CDR2 ANQGSEA. The CDR3 length is 14 residues. Between the trimmed V and J ends, which lost 7 bases and 3 bases, there was a span of 15 bases. CDR3 protein: CSAEEIAYTGELFF. The CDR3 coding sequence is TGCAGCGCCGAGGAGATAGCTTACACCGGGGAGCTGTTTTTT.

This clonotype has just a few counts. The V call is TRBV4-3, the J call TRBJ2-1; TRBD2 is a possible D gene (5 bases). Looked up from germline, CDR1 is LGHNA and CDR2 is YSLEER. V was cut by 0 bases and J by 7 bases, with 10 bases left in between. The CDR3 is 14 amino acids. Here the CDR3 reads CASSQEAEVNEQFF. The CDR3 DNA sequence: TGCGCCAGCAGCCAAGAGGCGGAGGTGAATGAGCAGTTCTTC.

Many counts were recorded for this clonotype. The rearrangement joins TRBV28 to TRBJ2-1, with D possibly called TRBD1 or TRBD2 (6 bases each). The CDR3 has 15 amino acids. From germline, CDR1 is MDHEN and CDR2 SYDVKM. V dropped 7 bases and J dropped 7 bases, with 20 bases sitting between them. The CDR3 DNA reads as TGTGCCAGCATATCGCCCCGGGGGCTCAGGAATGAGCAGTTCTTC. This sequence encodes CASISPRGLRNEQFF.

This sequence joins TRBV7-9 and TRBJ2-7; 8 bases line up with TRBD2. This CDR3 is built from 14 residues. CDR1 SEHNR and CDR2 FQNEAQ come from the germline V gene (reference sequence). Trimming removed 5 bases from V and 4 bases from J; junction bases left unmatched: 7. Here the CDR3 reads CASSGAGEMYEQYF. In DNA, the CDR3 is TGTGCCAGCAGCGGAGCGGGAGAGATGTACGAGCAGTACTTC.

This clonotype has at least ten counts. V gene TRBV7-6 combines with J gene TRBJ1-1; D is undetermined. Germline loops: CDR1 SGHVS, CDR2 FNYEAQ. The V gene lost 4 bases and the J gene lost 7 bases, with 16 bases spanning the gap. The CDR3 is 14 amino acids. The CDR3: CASSSTAPVSEAFF. CDR3 nucleotide sequence: TGTGCCAGCAGCTCTACTGCCCCCGTGAGTGAAGCTTTCTTT.

The chain links TRBV28 to TRBJ2-1; D may be TRBD1 (7 bases). The V gene lost 5 bases and the J gene lost 7 bases, with 12 bases spanning the gap. The CDR3 loop spans 13 amino acids. In germline, CDR1 is MDHEN, CDR2 SYDVKM. CDR3 in amino acids: CASSQGGPNEQFF. DNA of the CDR3: TGTGCCAGCAGTCAGGGGGGCCCAAATGAGCAGTTCTTC.

This clonotype was seen ten or more times. The rearrangement joins TRBV28 to TRBJ2-5; 10 bases map to TRBD2. This CDR3 region has 18 residues. V lost 3 bases, J lost 1 base, and 11 bases stayed unmatched. Germline CDR1 reads MDHEN; CDR2 reads SYDVKM. Here the CDR3 reads CASSLGVRTSGSQETQYF. The DNA of the CDR3 is TGTGCCAGCAGTTTGGGGGTGCGGACTAGCGGTTCCCAAGAGACCCAGTACTTC.

The sample holds many counts of this clonotype. This chain links TRBV6-2 or TRBV6-3 with TRBJ2-4, with D possibly TRBD1 on 5 matching bases. Germline V gives CDR1 MNHEY, CDR2 SVGEGT. CDR3 length equals 12 residues. V lost 3 bases and J lost 10, with 10 bases in between. Here the CDR3 reads CASSYPGRIQYF. Here the CDR3 DNA reads TGTGCCAGCAGTTATCCAGGGCGTATTCAGTACTTC.

This clonotype was detected a few times. The chain carries TRBV27 and TRBJ1-2, with TRBD1 identical over 11 bases. The germline V gene encodes CDR1 MNHEY and CDR2 SMNVEV (reference sequence). J lost 7 bases, V lost 4 bases, and 8 bases had no gene match. This CDR3 comprises 15 residues. CDR3: CASSSRTGGTPGYTF. In DNA, the CDR3 is TGTGCCAGCAGTTCCCGGACAGGGGGCACCCCTGGCTACACCTTC.

This clonotype was recorded at least ten times. The CDR3 DNA reads as TGTGCCAGCAGTTACGGGGCCCACAATGAGCAGTTCTTC. This codes for CASSYGAHNEQFF. The chain links TRBV6-2 or TRBV6-3 to TRBJ2-1, with D perhaps matching TRBD1 (5 bases). The germline gives CDR1 MNHEY, CDR2 SVGEGT. With 2 bases removed from V and 5 bases from J, the gap between germline ends came to 7 bases. The CDR3 is made up of 13 amino acids.

This rearrangement joins TRBV6-2 or TRBV6-3 to TRBJ1-1, with TRBD1 matching 8 bases. This CDR3 has 13 amino acids. The germline CDR1 and CDR2 sequences are MNHEY and SVGEGT. Trimming took 10 bases from V and 0 from J; bases not matched to a gene: 4. In DNA form, the CDR3 reads TGTGCCACGGAACAGGGGGTGAACACTGAAGCTTTCTTT. Its protein product is CATEQGVNTEAFF.

The rearrangement links TRBV29-1 to TRBJ2-3; D possibly uses TRBD1 or TRBD2 (5 bases each). The CDR3 covers 15 residues. V dropped 0 bases and J dropped 4 bases, with 14 bases sitting between them. Germline V gene data show CDR1 as SQVTM and CDR2 as ANQGSEA. The CDR3 loop reads CSVEDHEGDADTQYF. The CDR3 bases are TGCAGCGTTGAAGATCACGAAGGGGACGCAGATACGCAGTATTTT.

This clonotype was observed many times. The V and J genes are TRBV7-4 and TRBJ2-7; no definite D call. Germline V gene data show CDR1 as SGHVT and CDR2 as SQSDAQ. The CDR3 has 14 residues. Trimming left V 1 base short and J 0 bases short, with 7 bases between. The DNA for the CDR3 is TGTGCCAGCAGCTTAGGGTGCCCCTCCTACGAGCAGTACGTC. Translating it yields CASSLGCPSYEQYV.

This clonotype was detected a few times. The rearrangement uses TRBV20-1 and TRBJ2-3, with no clear D. Germline lookup yields CDR1 DFQATT and CDR2 SNEGSKA (reference sequence). The CDR3 consists of 13 residues. Deletions cut 7 bases from V and 6 bases from J, with 17 bases between. The CDR3 DNA sequence: TGCAGTGGGCGAGTCGTGTGGTACGATACGCAGTATTTT. Translating it yields CSGRVVWYDTQYF.

This clonotype was picked up a small number of times. The chain is built from TRBV28 and TRBJ2-7; D tentatively fits TRBD1 or TRBD2 (5 bases each). Germline V CDR1 and CDR2: MDHEN, SYDVKM. Trimming took 6 bases from V and 3 from J, leaving 18 bases between them. The CDR3 extends over 15 amino acids. The CDR3: CASRPTSGTSYEQYV. CDR3 in DNA: TGTGCCAGCAGGCCTACATCCGGGACCAGCTACGAGCAGTACGTC.

This clonotype was observed a handful of times. The DNA of the CDR3 is TGCAGTGTAAAAAGCGATTACACCGGGGAGCTGTTTTTT. Translated, it gives CSVKSDYTGELFF. V is TRBV20-1 and J is TRBJ2-2, with D unclear. Per the germline V gene, CDR1 is DFQATT and CDR2 is SNEGSKA (reference sequence). CDR3 length: 13 residues. V was trimmed by 7 bases and J by 3 bases, leaving 12 bases between them.

This clonotype was seen a few times. The genes are TRBV12-3 or TRBV12-4 and TRBJ2-1, with D perhaps matching TRBD2 (6 bases). The CDR3 extends over 17 amino acids. Trimming stripped 1 base from V and 5 bases from J, with 18 bases between. The CDR3 coding sequence is TGTGCCAGCAGTTTAGGCGGGGCTAGGACGGAGGACAATGAGCAGTTCTTC. Its protein product is CASSLGGARTEDNEQFF.

This clonotype was found a few times. The V gene is TRBV6-5, the J gene TRBJ2-4; 7 bases are a match to TRBD1. This CDR3 is built from 16 residues. Germline V gene sequence: CDR1 MNHEY, CDR2 SVGAGI. V lost 2 bases to trimming and J lost 10 bases; unmatched junction nucleotides: 14. CDR3 sequence: CASSYGSGPTRGIQYF. The CDR3 DNA reads TGTGCCAGCAGTTACGGTTCTGGGCCCACCAGGGGGATTCAGTACTTC.

This clonotype was counted once. The chain links TRBV28 to TRBJ1-2, with a possible D match to TRBD1 (6 bases). Trimming removed 4 bases at V and 8 bases at J, with 23 bases between. The CDR3 contains 16 residues. Germline V CDR1 and CDR2: MDHEN, SYDVKM. For the CDR3, the DNA is TGTGCCAGCAGTTCTCTAAAGACAGGAACGACGAAGGGCTACACCTTC. Translation: CASSSLKTGTTKGYTF.

J is TRBJ1-2 and V is TRBV29-1, with a possible D match to TRBD1 (5 bases). Germline V gene data show CDR1 as SQVTM and CDR2 as ANQGSEA. This CDR3 is 14 amino acids long. V was cut by 1 base and J by 3 bases, with 12 bases left in between. The CDR3 sequence is CSVEVVGDYYGYTF. The CDR3 nucleotides are TGCAGCGTTGAAGTTGTAGGGGACTACTATGGCTACACCTTC.